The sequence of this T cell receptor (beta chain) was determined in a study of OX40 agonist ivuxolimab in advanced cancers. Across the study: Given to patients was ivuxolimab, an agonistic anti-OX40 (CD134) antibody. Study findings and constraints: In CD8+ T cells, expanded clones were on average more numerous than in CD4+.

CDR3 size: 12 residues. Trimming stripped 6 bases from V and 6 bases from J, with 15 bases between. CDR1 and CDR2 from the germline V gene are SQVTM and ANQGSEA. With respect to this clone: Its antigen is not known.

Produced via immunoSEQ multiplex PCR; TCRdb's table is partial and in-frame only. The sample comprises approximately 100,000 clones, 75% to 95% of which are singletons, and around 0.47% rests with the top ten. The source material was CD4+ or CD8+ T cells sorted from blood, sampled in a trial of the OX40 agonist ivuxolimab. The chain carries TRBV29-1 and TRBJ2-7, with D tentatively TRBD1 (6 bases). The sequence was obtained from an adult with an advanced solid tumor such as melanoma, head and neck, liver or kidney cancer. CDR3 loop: CSVWDKFSEQYF. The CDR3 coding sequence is TGCAGCGTATGGGACAAATTTTCCGAGCAGTACTTC.